The 28 T cell receptor beta chains below all came from one sample that was sequenced in a study of radiotherapy plus CTLA-4 blockade in lung cancer. Sequencing used immunoSEQ multiplex PCR; TCRdb keeps in-frame clones, though not all of them. Found here are approximately 80,000 clones, 74% of them singletons; the top ten hold over 9%. Sequences were derived from peripheral blood, sampled from a patient treated with radiotherapy plus ipilimumab. The receptors were gathered from a human donor with non-small cell lung cancer whose response to radiotherapy plus ipilimumab could not be evaluated.

The J gene is TRBJ2-1, the V gene TRBV7-9, with TRBD2 matching over 7 bases. V was pared by 3 bases and J by 0 bases, with 5 bases of the junction left unmatched. There are 16 residues in the CDR3. Germline V lookup: CDR1 SEHNR, CDR2 FQNEAQ (reference sequence). This CDR3 is CASSFYGGGSYNEQFF. The CDR3 DNA reads as TGTGCCAGCAGCTTTTATGGCGGGGGCTCCTACAATGAGCAGTTCTTC.

This sequence joins TRBV4-1 and TRBJ1-5; 12 positions match TRBD1. Germline CDR1 is MGHRA and CDR2 is YSYEKL. V lost 7 bases, J lost 6 bases, and 7 bases stayed unmatched. There are 15 residues in the CDR3. CDR3 DNA sequence: TGCGCCAGCACCACGGGACAGGGGGCTGGTCAGCCCCAGCATTTT. Translating gives CASTTGQGAGQPQHF.

This clone has only one observation. CDR3 loop: CASSPISPDRGGNQPQHF. The CDR3 DNA reads TGTGCCAGCAGCCCGATTAGTCCGGACAGGGGAGGCAATCAGCCCCAGCATTTT. The chain couples TRBV7-2 to TRBJ1-5; 9 nucleotides match TRBD1. The CDR3 runs to 18 residues. From germline, CDR1 is SGHTA and CDR2 FQGNSA. V dropped 5 bases and J dropped 2; count of bases not matched to a gene: 13.

The chain couples TRBV6-6 to TRBJ1-1; 7 bases align to TRBD1. The V gene's germline CDR1 is MNHNY and CDR2 SVGAGI (reference sequence). There are 15 residues in the CDR3. Unmatched junction bases numbered 8, after V lost 0 bases and J lost 7 bases. The CDR3 DNA reads as TGTGCCAGCAGTTACTCTCCGACAGGGAACTATGAAGCTTTCTTT. Its protein is CASSYSPTGNYEAFF.

The CDR3 sequence: CASSTGNEQFF. The CDR3 nucleotides read TGTGCCAGCAGCACGGGGAATGAGCAGTTCTTC. The genes are TRBV7-9 and TRBJ2-1; a possible D gene is TRBD2 (5 bases). The germline V gene encodes CDR1 SEHNR and CDR2 FQNEAQ (reference sequence). Deletions cut 5 bases from V and 7 bases from J, with 6 bases between. This CDR3 has 11 amino acids.

The chain joins TRBV5-6 to TRBJ1-5; 7 bases fit TRBD1. Losses at the gene ends were 4 bases for V and 3 bases for J; bases not matched to a gene: 13. The CDR3 is 17 residues long. CDR1 SGHDT and CDR2 YYEEEE come from the germline V gene. In DNA form, the CDR3 reads TGTGCCAGCAGCGTAGGGCCGACAGGGTTACTCAATCAGCCCCAGCATTTT. This gives the protein CASSVGPTGLLNQPQHF.

V and J are TRBV28 and TRBJ2-7, with D hard to call. The V end was cut by 7 bases, the J end by 2 bases, with 12 bases between. The germline V gene encodes CDR1 MDHEN and CDR2 SYDVKM. CDR3 length: 13 amino acids. The CDR3 DNA sequence: TGTGCCAGCATCTCCCAGGTTACCTACGAGCAGTACTTC. It yields the protein CASISQVTYEQYF.

This clone was seen at least ten times. The J gene is TRBJ1-1, the V gene TRBV5-1; the D is unclear. Trimming shortened V by 4 bases and J by 4 bases, and 11 bases separated the two germline ends. Per the germline V gene, CDR1 is SGHRS and CDR2 is YFSETQ. The CDR3 runs to 13 residues. The CDR3 is CASSDDGGTEAFF. CDR3 sequence (DNA): TGCGCCAGCAGCGACGACGGCGGCACTGAAGCTTTCTTT.

V is TRBV5-1 and J is TRBJ2-5, with D perhaps matching TRBD2 (6 bases). V lost 4 bases to trimming and J lost 7 bases, with 17 bases between them. The CDR3 length is 14 residues. The V gene's germline CDR1 is SGHRS and CDR2 YFSETQ. CDR3 DNA sequence: TGCGCCAGCAGCCCAGTGCCTCCAGCGGGGACCCAGTACTTC. Its protein product is CASSPVPPAGTQYF.

The genes are TRBV30 and TRBJ1-2; 7 nucleotides line up with TRBD1. V shed 0 bases, J shed 5 bases, and the junction held 3 bases outside the gene matches. The CDR3 has 13 amino acids. Germline CDR1 and CDR2: GTSNPN and SVGIG (reference sequence). CDR3 sequence reads: CAWSVQGLYGYTF. CDR3 nucleotides: TGTGCCTGGAGTGTACAGGGGCTTTATGGCTACACCTTC. Complete variable domain (other parts from reference TRBV30 and TRBJ1-2): SQTIHQWPATLVQPVGSPLSLECTVEGTSNPNLYWYRQAAGRGLQLLFYSVGIGQISSEVPQNLSASRPQDRQFILSSKKLLLSDSGFYLCAWSVQGLYGYTFGSGTRLTVV.

The chain couples TRBV30 to TRBJ2-1; 11 bases match TRBD2. Germline V gene sequence: CDR1 GTSNPN, CDR2 SVGIG (reference sequence). V lost 5 bases to trimming and J lost 8 bases; unmatched junction nucleotides: 8. The CDR3 spans 14 residues. The CDR3 region is CAWGSGRATDEQFF. Here the CDR3 DNA reads TGTGCCTGGGGTAGCGGGAGGGCTACCGATGAGCAGTTCTTC.

The V gene is TRBV6-5, the J gene TRBJ2-7; 11 positions match TRBD1. The CDR3 has 14 residues. J was trimmed by 5 bases and V by 5 bases; bases with no gene match: 5. Germline CDR1 is MNHEY and CDR2 is SVGAGI. As DNA, the CDR3 is TGTGCCAGCAGTCGGGACAGGGGGGACCACGAGCAGTACTTC. It translates to CASSRDRGDHEQYF.

The rearrangement uses TRBV9 and TRBJ1-6; 7 bases fit TRBD1. The germline CDR1 and CDR2 sequences are SGDLS and YYNGEE. This CDR3 spans 15 amino acids. The V segment lost 4 bases and the J segment 7 bases; nucleotides outside the gene matches: 8. CDR3 amino acids: CASSTRQGSNSPLHF. In DNA, the CDR3 is TGTGCCAGCAGCACCCGACAGGGTTCCAATTCACCCCTCCACTTT.

The V and J genes are TRBV6-5 and TRBJ1-2, with a tentative D call TRBD1 (5 bases). V lost 7 bases, J lost 4 bases, and 16 bases lay in between. This CDR3 has 14 amino acids. Germline V gene sequence: CDR1 MNHEY, CDR2 SVGAGI. This chain's CDR3 is CASNSGRGSYGYTF. In nucleotides, the CDR3 is TGTGCCAGCAACTCCGGAAGGGGTTCCTATGGCTACACCTTC.

This clone has only a few counts. The chain is built from TRBV7-9 and TRBJ2-7; 7 positions agree with TRBD1. The CDR3 covers 14 residues. Germline-derived CDR1 and CDR2 are SEHNR and FQNEAQ (reference sequence). Germline trimming cut 4 bases from V and 7 bases from J; bases unmatched to any gene: 10. Here the CDR3 DNA reads TGTGCCAGCAGCTCTGGACAGGAGCAATATGAGCAGTACTTC. Translating it yields CASSSGQEQYEQYF.

V and J are TRBV19 and TRBJ2-1; D remains unclear. V shed 1 base and J shed 8 bases, with 6 bases lying between them. Germline V CDR1 and CDR2: LNHDA, SQIVND (reference sequence). The CDR3 length is 12 residues. The CDR3 nucleotides read TGTGCCAGTAGTATAGGGCCCTATGAGCAGTTCTTC. Residues: CASSIGPYEQFF.

This chain joins TRBV28 and TRBJ1-2, with D possibly matching TRBD1 (5 bases). The V end was cut by 10 bases, the J end by 4 bases, with 16 bases between. The CDR3 spans 13 residues. Per the germline V gene, CDR1 is MDHEN and CDR2 is SYDVKM. In DNA, the CDR3 is TGTGCCATCCAACCTCCAGGGCCCTATGGCTACACCTTC. Protein product: CAIQPPGPYGYTF.

The chain employs TRBV7-3 and TRBJ2-2; D is perhaps TRBD2 (6 bases). CDR1 and CDR2 (germline): SGHTA, FQGTGA. V was cut by 5 bases and J by 6 bases, with 19 bases left in between. The CDR3 length is 16 residues. The CDR3 nucleotides read TGTGCCAGCAGCCTAAACGGTGGGCTAGCGTCCGGGGAGCTGTTTTTT. It specifies CASSLNGGLASGELFF.

V gene TRBV4-2 combines with J gene TRBJ1-5; D is uncertain. CDR1 is LGHNA and CDR2 is YNFKEQ in the germline V gene. CDR3 length: 13 amino acids. V dropped 0 bases and J dropped 7 bases, with 7 bases sitting between them. CDR3 nucleotides: TGTGCCAGCAGCCAAGATCTATTACAGCCCCAGCATTTT. It yields the protein CASSQDLLQPQHF.

V is TRBV4-1 and J is TRBJ2-1; D is unclear. Trimming left V 5 bases short and J 6 bases short, with 8 bases between. Germline loops: CDR1 MGHRA, CDR2 YSYEKL. This CDR3 is built from 12 residues. The CDR3, as DNA: TGCGCCAGCAGCGGTCTGAGCAATGAGCAGTTCTTC. Translating gives CASSGLSNEQFF.

The chain uses TRBV6-1 and TRBJ1-1; a weak D match, TRBD1 (5 bases). This CDR3 has 15 residues. Germline V gene data show CDR1 as MNHNS and CDR2 as SASEGT. V was pared by 7 bases and J by 1 base, with 16 bases between. CDR3 bases: TGTGCCAGCAACCCCGGTTGGGGCCCGAACACTGAAGCTTTCTTT. Translation: CASNPGWGPNTEAFF.

This chain connects TRBV11-3 to TRBJ2-1; 9 positions match TRBD2. Germline values: CDR1 SGHNT, CDR2 YENEEA. Trimming removed 5 bases from V and 8 bases from J; junction bases left unmatched: 7. CDR3 length: 14 amino acids. Here the CDR3 reads CASSLSGGIDEQFF. CDR3 sequence (DNA): TGTGCCAGCAGCCTCAGCGGGGGGATAGATGAGCAGTTCTTC.

Only a few counts were recorded for this clone. The chain joins TRBV19 to TRBJ1-5; D is possibly TRBD1 (6 bases). The CDR3 is 15 amino acids. CDR1 and CDR2 (germline): LNHDA, SQIVND (reference sequence). V dropped 3 bases and J dropped 6 bases, with 15 bases sitting between them. CDR3 sequence reads: CASSIQAGGRQPQHF. CDR3 DNA: TGTGCCAGTAGTATTCAGGCGGGGGGGCGTCAGCCCCAGCATTTT.

The V gene is TRBV7-2, the J gene TRBJ2-7, with 9 bases matching TRBD2. V lost 5 bases, J lost 3 bases, and 5 bases stayed unmatched. The CDR3 has 14 residues. Germline CDR1 and CDR2: SGHTA and FQGNSA. The CDR3 DNA sequence: TGTGCCAGCAGCCCGGGACTAGCCCGCTACGAGCAGTACTTC. It encodes CASSPGLARYEQYF.

The CDR3 sequence is CASSEAPGRNYEQYF. The CDR3 DNA reads as TGTGCCAGCAGTGAAGCGCCAGGGAGGAACTACGAGCAGTACTTC. The V gene is TRBV6-1, the J gene TRBJ2-5, with a weak D call TRBD2 (6 bases). The tail of the sequence fits TRBJ2-7 better, so the J call may be wrong. Germline lookup yields CDR1 MNHNS and CDR2 SASEGT. The CDR3 totals 15 residues.

The chain uses TRBV4-2 and TRBJ2-6, with 8 bases aligning to TRBD1. Germline V gives CDR1 LGHNA, CDR2 YNFKEQ. With 0 bases clipped from V and 3 bases from J, the junction kept 10 bases outside the gene matches. This CDR3 is 19 amino acids long. CDR3 coding DNA: TGTGCCAGCAGCCAAGATGTTGGGCAGGGGGCGAGTGGGGCCAACGTCCTGACTTTC. It encodes CASSQDVGQGASGANVLTF.

The table lists this clone with a few counts. V is TRBV5-5 and J is TRBJ2-1, with a tentative D call TRBD1 (5 bases). The CDR3 length is 17 residues. Germline lookup yields CDR1 SGHKS and CDR2 YYEKEE (reference sequence). The ends were cut back, 6 bases at V and 1 base at J, with 20 bases in the middle. DNA for the CDR3: TGTGCCAGCACCCCGGAAATGGGGCGCAGGTCCTACAATGAGCAGTTCTTC. The encoded protein is CASTPEMGRRSYNEQFF.

V is TRBV27 and J is TRBJ2-4; D possibly corresponds to TRBD1 (6 bases). The germline gives CDR1 MNHEY, CDR2 SMNVEV (reference sequence). The CDR3 runs 14 residues. Trimming took off 5 bases at V and 9 bases at J, with 17 bases between the two ends. The CDR3 loop is CASSRDTTAGIQYF. In nucleotides, the CDR3 is TGTGCCAGCAGTCGGGACACAACCGCCGGCATTCAGTACTTC.